The rows below give T cell receptor beta chains drawn from one sample of a study of blood T cell repertoires in COVID-19. The method was immunoSEQ multiplex PCR; TCRdb's version includes in-frame clones alone and lacks a portion of them. The profile shows about 120,000 clones, roughly 84% of them singletons. Material: peripheral blood. These receptor sequences come from a man aged 40-50 years with acute or convalescent COVID-19. Both conserved end residues are part of each CDR3. The D gene is left open where the match is weak. Some rows mark clone size as missing; the rest say once, few, many or name a class of expanded clone.

size,V,D,J,DNA,CDR3
few,TRBV19,.,TRBJ1-2,TGTGCCAGTACCATTCAAGGGGGTTTCTCGTATGGCTACACCTTC,CASTIQGGFSYGYTF
.,TRBV3-1/TRBV3-2,.,TRBJ2-7,TGTGCCAGCAGCCAGAGTAACCGTTTCTACGAGCAGTACTTC,CASSQSNRFYEQYF
.,TRBV7-9,TRBD1,TRBJ2-3,TGTGCCAGCAGCTCTCGCCGGGACAGGGCCGTAAATACGCAGTATTTT,CASSSRRDRAVNTQYF
.,TRBV27,TRBD2,TRBJ2-7,TGTGCCAGCAGTTTATCGGCCGGGGGGGCCACCTACGAGCAGTACTTC,CASSLSAGGATYEQYF
once,TRBV5-1,.,TRBJ2-1,TGCGCCAGCGTACCTGACTTGGGCTCCTACAATGAGCAGTTCTTC,CASVPDLGSYNEQFF
.,TRBV3-1/TRBV3-2,TRBD2,TRBJ2-5,TGTGCCAGCAGCGGGAGCGGGACCAAAGAGACCCAGTACTTC,CASSGSGTKETQYF
.,TRBV27,.,TRBJ2-7,TGTGCCAGCAGCCGACAGACAGGCCCCTACGAGCAGTACTTC,CASSRQTGPYEQYF
.,TRBV3-1/TRBV3-2,.,TRBJ2-2,TGTGCCAGCAGCCAAATAGGGAGAACCGGGGAGCTGTTTTTT,CASSQIGRTGELFF
.,TRBV5-5,.,TRBJ2-3,TGTGCCAGCAGCTTGTTCGTCGCATCGGGCACAGATACGCAGTATTTT,CASSLFVASGTDTQYF
.,TRBV5-1,.,TRBJ2-7,TGCGCCAGCAGCCGTTCGGACAGCTCCGAGCAGTACTTC,CASSRSDSSEQYF
.,TRBV10-3,.,TRBJ1-5,TGTGCCACCAGCAATGCCGGGGGGACTGGGCAGCCCCAGCATTTT,CATSNAGGTGQPQHF
.,TRBV6-6,TRBD1,TRBJ1-3,TGTGCCAGCAGTCGACAGGGGAGCTCTGGAAACACCATATATTTT,CASSRQGSSGNTIYF
.,TRBV12-3/TRBV12-4,TRBD1,TRBJ1-2,TGTGCCAGCAATCTACAGGGGATCTATGGCTACACCTTC,CASNLQGIYGYTF
.,TRBV4-1,TRBD2,TRBJ2-7,TGCGCCAGCAGCCTGCGATTTGGGACTAGCGGGGGTTACGAGCAGTACTTC,CASSLRFGTSGGYEQYF
.,TRBV7-3,.,TRBJ2-5,TGTGCCAGCAGCTTAACTACTTCTACGACCCAGTACTTC,CASSLTTSTTQYF
.,TRBV9,.,TRBJ1-5,TGTGCCAGCAGTCCCGACAGTCTCAATCAGCCCCAGCATTTT,CASSPDSLNQPQHF
.,TRBV25-1,TRBD2,TRBJ2-1,TGTGCCACCAGAAGCGGGGGCCTCTACAATGAGCAGTTCTTC,CATRSGGLYNEQFF
.,TRBV9,TRBD2,TRBJ2-3,TGTGCCAGCAGCGTAGGAGGGCTAGCGGACTCTAGCACAGATACGCAGTATTTT,CASSVGGLADSSTDTQYF
.,TRBV18,TRBD2,TRBJ2-7,TGTGCCAGCTCACTAAAACGAACCGGGACTAGCGGGGATAGCTCCTACGAGCAGTACTTC,CASSLKRTGTSGDSSYEQYF
few,TRBV6-5,TRBD1,TRBJ1-2,TGTGCCAGCAGCGGACAGGGATACTATGGCTACACCTTC,CASSGQGYYGYTF
.,TRBV24-1,.,TRBJ2-5,TGTGCCACCAGTGATACGAAAGGTCCCGGGATATGGGAGACCCAGTACTTC,CATSDTKGPGIWETQYF
.,TRBV7-3,.,TRBJ1-2,TGTGCCAGCAGCTTAAAAGGAGGCGGGGTCGGTGGCTACACCTTC,CASSLKGGGVGGYTF
.,TRBV18,TRBD1,TRBJ1-2,TGTGCCAGCTCACCGACTGGACAGGGGGCAGTACCTGGCTACACCTTC,CASSPTGQGAVPGYTF
once,TRBV30,.,TRBJ2-2,TGTGCCTGGAGTTCAGGGGGCGGGGGTACCGGGGAGCTGTTTTTT,CAWSSGGGGTGELFF
.,TRBV11-2,TRBD1,TRBJ1-4,TGTGCCAGCAGCTTAGGTTATACAGGGGGCGCGAATAATGAAAAACTGTTTTTT,CASSLGYTGGANNEKLFF
.,TRBV7-8,TRBD1,TRBJ1-3,TGTGCCAGCAGCCGGACAGGCTTCTCTGGAAACACCATATATTTT,CASSRTGFSGNTIYF
once,TRBV12-3/TRBV12-4,.,TRBJ1-2,TGTGCCAGCAGTTTAGTTCAGGGGAGCGGCTACACCTTC,CASSLVQGSGYTF
few,TRBV27,.,TRBJ2-7,TGTGCCAGCAGTAGGATTGGGCAGTCCTACGAGCAGTACTTC,CASSRIGQSYEQYF
.,TRBV6-4,TRBD2,TRBJ2-2,TGTGCCAGCGGTCGAACGATGACTAGCGTGAACACCGGGGAGCTGTTTTTT,CASGRTMTSVNTGELFF